The 5 T cell receptor beta chains below come from one sample, sequenced in a study of cytomegalovirus exposure and HLA in healthy donors. Libraries were prepared by immunoSEQ multiplex PCR; TCRdb keeps only in-frame clonotypes and omits some of them. Of about 72,000 clones listed, roughly 94% are singletons. Input material: PBMCs. The receptors originated from a woman aged 18 to 35 in good health and CMV-seronegative.

This rearrangement joins TRBV5-4 to TRBJ1-4; 7 bases agree with TRBD1. The germline gives CDR1 SGHNT, CDR2 YYREEE (reference sequence). This CDR3 contains 14 residues. V shed 4 bases, J shed 7 bases, and the junction held 7 bases outside the gene matches. CDR3 loop: CASSPTGKVEKLFF. In nucleotides, the CDR3 is TGTGCCAGCAGCCCGACAGGGAAGGTTGAAAAACTGTTTTTT.

V is TRBV4-3 and J is TRBJ1-5, with D perhaps TRBD1 (5 bases). Germline CDR1 is LGHNA and CDR2 is YSLEER. Trimming took off 1 base at V and 11 bases at J, with 18 bases between the two ends. The CDR3 consists of 15 residues. The CDR3 region is CASSQVDTGGGAQHF. The CDR3 DNA follows: TGCGCCAGCAGCCAAGTTGACACGGGGGGAGGAGCCCAGCATTTT.

For the CDR3, the DNA is TGTGCCAGCAGCTTGGGCCCAGGGGGCGCCTATGGCTACACCTTC. As protein: CASSLGPGGAYGYTF. This chain uses TRBV7-2 with TRBJ1-2; the match to TRBD1 covers 8 bases. Trimming took 3 bases from V and 4 from J; bases not matched to a gene: 7. CDR3 size: 15 residues. Germline V gene sequence: CDR1 SGHTA, CDR2 FQGNSA.

The chain couples TRBV10-1 to TRBJ1-1; the match to TRBD1 covers 10 bases. CDR1 is WNHNN and CDR2 is SYGVQD in the germline V gene (reference sequence). There are 18 residues in the CDR3. Trimming cost V 2 bases and J 5 bases; bases outside gene matches: 14. The CDR3 is CASSEVELKTGGWTEAFF. CDR3 DNA: TGCGCCAGCAGTGAGGTGGAGCTAAAGACAGGGGGCTGGACTGAAGCTTTCTTT.

This chain uses TRBV9 with TRBJ2-1, with D uncertain. This CDR3 has 12 residues. Trimming left V 2 bases short and J 3 bases short, with 3 bases between. The germline CDR1 and CDR2 sequences are SGDLS and YYNGEE. In nucleotides, the CDR3 is TGTGCCAGCAGCGTCAGCTACAATGAGCAGTTCTTC. Translating it yields CASSVSYNEQFF.